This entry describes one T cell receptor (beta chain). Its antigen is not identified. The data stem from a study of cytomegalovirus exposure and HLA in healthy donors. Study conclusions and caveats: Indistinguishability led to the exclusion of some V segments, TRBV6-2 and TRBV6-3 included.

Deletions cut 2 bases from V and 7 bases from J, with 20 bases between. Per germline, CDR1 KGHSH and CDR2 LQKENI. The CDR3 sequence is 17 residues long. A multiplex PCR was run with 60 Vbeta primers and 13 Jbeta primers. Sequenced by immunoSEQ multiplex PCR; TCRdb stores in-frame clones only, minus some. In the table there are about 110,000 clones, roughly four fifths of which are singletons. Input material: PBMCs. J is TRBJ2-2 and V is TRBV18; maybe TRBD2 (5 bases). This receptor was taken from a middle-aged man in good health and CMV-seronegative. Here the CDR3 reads CASSPERFSRGGGELFF. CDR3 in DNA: TGTGCCAGCTCACCAGAACGGTTCTCCCGCGGAGGCGGGGAGCTGTTTTTT. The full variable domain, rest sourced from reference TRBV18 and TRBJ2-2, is NAGVMQNPRHLVRRRGQEARLRCSPMKGHSHVYWYRQLPEEGLKFMVYLQKENIIDESGMPKERFSAEFPKEGPSILRIQQVVRGDSAAYFCASSPERFSRGGGELFFGEGSRLTVL.